The clone carrying this T cell receptor beta chain appeared a few times. Antigen: not known. TCRdb re-derived calls from the reads in MiXCR, one entry per CDR3 protein. The sample consists of about 450,000 distinct CDR3 sequences, around 32% of them appearing once. The data were obtained in a study of T cell repertoires in cytomegalovirus infection. Background on the study: It can be stated that public TCR beta signatures indicated CMV infection as well as a matching HLA type. Regarding the study as a whole: Cumulated frequencies of public TCR beta families served to identify carriers of CMV plus the relevant HLA. Predominance within the ex vivo response was attributable to HLA-C-restricted CMV-specific TCR beta clonotypes.

Germline V gene data show CDR1 as LNHDA and CDR2 as SQIVND (reference sequence). The CDR3 contains 15 residues. Trimming at V came to 6 bases and at J to 2 bases, leaving 6 bases not matched to a gene. The chain uses TRBV19 and TRBJ1-5, with 8 positions matching TRBD1. The sequence was collected from a human donor in good health (CMV status not recorded). Some clones in this sample may be carry-over from other donors' samples. Specimen: PBMCs. CDR3 DNA: TGTGCCAGTAGATCGACAGGGGCGCGCAATCAGCCCCAGCATTTT. This translates into CASRSTGARNQPQHF.